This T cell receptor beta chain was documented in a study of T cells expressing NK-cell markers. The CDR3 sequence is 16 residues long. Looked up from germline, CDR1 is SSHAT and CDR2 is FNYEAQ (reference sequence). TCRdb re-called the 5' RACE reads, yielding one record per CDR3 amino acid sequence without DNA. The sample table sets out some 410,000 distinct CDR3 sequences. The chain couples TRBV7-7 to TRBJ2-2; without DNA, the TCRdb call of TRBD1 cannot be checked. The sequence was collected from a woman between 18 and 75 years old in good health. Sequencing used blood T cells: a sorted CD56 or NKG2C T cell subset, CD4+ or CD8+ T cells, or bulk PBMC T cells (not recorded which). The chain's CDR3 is CASSPIAGTQGGELFF. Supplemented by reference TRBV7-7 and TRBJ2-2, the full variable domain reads GAGVSQSPRYKVTKRGQDVTLRCDPISSHATLYWYQQALGQGPEFLTYFNYEAQPDKSGLPSDRFSAERPEGSISTLTIQRTEQRDSAMYRCASSPIAGTQGGELFFGEGSRLTVL.